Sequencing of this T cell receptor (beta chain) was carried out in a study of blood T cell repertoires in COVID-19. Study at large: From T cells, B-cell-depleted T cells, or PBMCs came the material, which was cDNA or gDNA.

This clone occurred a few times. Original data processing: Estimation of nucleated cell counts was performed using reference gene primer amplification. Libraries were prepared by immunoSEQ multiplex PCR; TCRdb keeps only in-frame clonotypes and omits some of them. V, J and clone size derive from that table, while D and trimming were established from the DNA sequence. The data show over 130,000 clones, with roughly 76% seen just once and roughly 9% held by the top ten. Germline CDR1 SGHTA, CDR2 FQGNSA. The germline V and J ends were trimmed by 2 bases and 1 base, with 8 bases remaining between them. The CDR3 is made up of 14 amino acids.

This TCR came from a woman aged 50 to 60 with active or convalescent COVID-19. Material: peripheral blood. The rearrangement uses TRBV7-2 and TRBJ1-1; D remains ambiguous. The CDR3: CASSLNGRNTEAFF. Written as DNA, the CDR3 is TGTGCCAGCAGCTTAAATGGGAGGAACACTGAAGCTTTCTTT. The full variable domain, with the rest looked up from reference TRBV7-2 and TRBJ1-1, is GAGVSQSPSNKVTEKGKDVELRCDPISGHTALYWYRQSLGQGLEFLIYFQGNSAPDKSGLPSDRFSAERTGGSVSTLTIQRTQQEDSAVYLCASSLNGRNTEAFFGQGTRLTVV.